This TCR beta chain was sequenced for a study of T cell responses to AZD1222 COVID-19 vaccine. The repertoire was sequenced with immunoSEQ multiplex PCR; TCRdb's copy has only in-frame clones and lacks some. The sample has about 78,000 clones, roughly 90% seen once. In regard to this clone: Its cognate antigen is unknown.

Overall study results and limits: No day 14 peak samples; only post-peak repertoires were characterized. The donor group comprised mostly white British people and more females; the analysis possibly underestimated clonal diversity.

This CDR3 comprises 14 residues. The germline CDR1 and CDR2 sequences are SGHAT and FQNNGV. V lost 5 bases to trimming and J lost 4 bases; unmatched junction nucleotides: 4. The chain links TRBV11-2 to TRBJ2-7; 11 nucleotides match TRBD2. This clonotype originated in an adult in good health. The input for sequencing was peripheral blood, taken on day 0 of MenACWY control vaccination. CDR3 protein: CASSGTSGNYEQYF. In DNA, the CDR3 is TGTGCCAGCAGCGGGACTAGCGGAAATTACGAGCAGTACTTC.